What follows are 15 T cell receptor beta chains derived from one specimen sequenced in a study of CD8 T cells in ankylosing spondylitis. Study-wide results and limits: One TCR beta motif, made up of eight or nine highly homologous variants, appeared characteristic of ankylosing spondylitis blood.

Their recognized antigens are unknown. Via MiXCR, TCRdb re-called the 5' RACE reads, giving one row per CDR3 protein. The sample has about 540,000 distinct CDR3 sequences, about an eighth seen once. What was sequenced was blood, either unsorted or a sorted T cell fraction (not recorded which). These receptors all stem from a male donor with ankylosing spondylitis.

The genes are TRBV5-1 and TRBJ1-4, with 7 bases matching TRBD1. The V segment lost 4 bases and the J segment 5 bases; nucleotides outside the gene matches: 8. The CDR3 spans 15 residues. CDR1 SGHRS and CDR2 YFSETQ come from the germline V gene. CDR3 sequence: CASSQGGQQNEKLFF. CDR3 DNA sequence: TGCGCCAGCAGCCAGGGGGGACAACAGAATGAAAAACTGTTTTTT.

V is TRBV11-2 and J is TRBJ2-6, with D unresolved. CDR1 and CDR2 from the germline V gene are SGHAT and FQNNGV. Trimming pared 0 bases from V and 0 bases from J, leaving 9 bases between. The CDR3 runs to 17 residues. This chain's CDR3 is CASSLESVYSGANVLTF. CDR3 nucleotides: TGTGCCAGCAGCTTAGAGTCCGTCTACTCTGGGGCCAACGTCCTGACTTTC.

This clonotype has ten or more counts. The chain has TRBV10-2 and TRBJ1-2; a weak D match, TRBD1 (5 bases). Per germline, CDR1 WSHSY and CDR2 SAAADI. V was shortened by 2 bases and J by 7 bases, with 20 bases between the two germline ends. The CDR3 sequence is 16 residues long. The DNA of the CDR3 is TGCGCCAGCAGTGAGGGAACCAGGGTCTCTCCCGGTGGCTACACCTTC. Its protein is CASSEGTRVSPGGYTF.

In this sample, this clonotype turned up a few times. This rearrangement joins TRBV20-1 to TRBJ2-3; D remains ambiguous. Trimming cost V 5 bases and J 1 base, with 10 bases left between them. The germline gives CDR1 DFQATT, CDR2 SNEGSKA (reference sequence). This CDR3 is built from 13 residues. The CDR3 nucleotides read TGCAGTGCTGAAAGCCCGGGCACAGATACGCAGTATTTT. Protein: CSAESPGTDTQYF.

In its sample, this clonotype was seen a few times. The J gene is TRBJ2-5, the V gene TRBV18, with D possibly TRBD1 on 6 matching bases. Per the germline V gene, CDR1 is KGHSH and CDR2 is LQKENI. The CDR3 is made up of 15 amino acids. Trimming pared 2 bases from V and 5 bases from J, leaving 15 bases between. The CDR3 region is CASSPGRQDGETQYF. Written as DNA, the CDR3 is TGTGCCAGCTCACCAGGAAGACAGGATGGCGAGACCCAGTACTTC.

This clonotype has more than one count but fewer than ten. This chain uses TRBV6-5 with TRBJ2-1, with TRBD2 matching 8 bases. CDR1 is MNHEY, CDR2 SVGAGI, per germline. The CDR3 contains 16 residues. Trimming cost V 1 base and J 10 bases; bases outside gene matches: 12. The CDR3 coding sequence is TGTGCCAGCAGTTACTGGGGAGCGGGAGACGGAGGAGAGCAGTTCTTC. Its translation is CASSYWGAGDGGEQFF.

Concerning this clonotype itself: Possible read error: a much larger clone is one base away. The CDR3 reads CATSDPSSPTEAFF. The CDR3 region has the DNA TGTGCCACCAGTGACCCGTCGTCCCCCACTGAAGCTTTCTTT. This chain links TRBV24-1 with TRBJ1-1; no clear D gene. Germline V lookup: CDR1 KGHDR, CDR2 SFDVKD. CDR3 length: 14 residues. V was shortened by 4 bases and J by 4 bases, with 12 bases between the two germline ends.

This rearrangement joins TRBV7-6 to TRBJ1-6; D remains ambiguous. The CDR3 length is 20 residues. Germline V gene lookup returns CDR1 SGHVS and CDR2 FNYEAQ. Trimming left V 5 bases short and J 0 bases short, with 23 bases between. CDR3: CASSLRDFDASSSYNSPLHF. The CDR3, as DNA: TGTGCCAGCAGCCTACGGGATTTTGACGCCTCGAGCTCCTATAATTCACCCCTCCACTTT. Variable domain in full (rest from reference TRBV7-6 and TRBJ1-6): GAGVSQSPRYKVTKRGQDVALRCDPISGHVSLYWYRQALGQGPEFLTYFNYEAQQDKSGLPNDRFSAERPEGSISTLTIQRTEQRDSAMYRCASSLRDFDASSSYNSPLHFGNGTRLTVT.

The gene calls are TRBV5-1 and TRBJ1-4, with D maybe TRBD1 (5 bases). This CDR3 comprises 14 residues. The germline V and J ends were trimmed by 0 bases and 7 bases, with 10 bases remaining between them. Per the germline V gene, CDR1 is SGHRS and CDR2 is YFSETQ. In DNA, the CDR3 is TGCGCCAGCAGCTTGGCGGGGGATAGTGAAAAACTGTTTTTT. It encodes CASSLAGDSEKLFF.

Only a few counts were recorded for this clonotype. This sequence joins TRBV7-8 and TRBJ2-5; possibly TRBD1 for D (7 bases). Germline assignment: CDR1 SGHVS and CDR2 FQNEAQ. V was shortened by 5 bases and J by 7 bases, with 29 bases between the two germline ends. The CDR3 has 18 residues. Written as DNA, the CDR3 is TGTGCCAGCAGCGTAGGGATGACAGGGTGGGGGGAAAGTGGGACCCAGTACTTC. Amino acid sequence: CASSVGMTGWGESGTQYF.

V and J are TRBV11-3 and TRBJ2-3; 9 bases match TRBD2. The CDR3 length is 16 residues. The germline gives CDR1 SGHNT, CDR2 YENEEA. V lost 4 bases, J lost 5 bases, and 10 bases stayed unmatched. The CDR3 spells CASSSLAGSAEDTQYF. The CDR3 nucleotides read TGTGCCAGCAGCTCACTAGCGGGCTCAGCAGAAGATACGCAGTATTTT.

This clonotype was seen repeatedly, ten times or more. CDR3 amino acids: CSGLTGGETQYF. CDR3 bases: TGCAGCGGCTTGACAGGGGGCGAGACCCAGTACTTC. The V gene is TRBV29-1, the J gene TRBJ2-5; TRBD1 agrees at 10 bases. CDR3 length: 12 residues. The V gene end was trimmed by 7 bases and the J gene end by 5 bases; junction bases not matched to a gene: 4. Germline CDR1 reads SQVTM; CDR2 reads ANQGSEA.

This clonotype was detected only a few times. The rearrangement uses TRBV11-2 and TRBJ2-1, with a weak D call TRBD2 (6 bases). This CDR3 is 16 amino acids long. With 5 bases removed from V and 9 bases from J, the gap between germline ends came to 23 bases. Germline-derived CDR1 and CDR2 are SGHAT and FQNNGV. The CDR3 region is CASSRLITLRDFEQFF. In DNA, the CDR3 is TGTGCCAGCAGCCGACTTATTACACTCCGGGACTTTGAGCAGTTCTTC.

The chain carries TRBV7-2 and TRBJ2-5; 14 bases line up with TRBD2. The CDR3 contains 19 residues. CDR1 SGHTA and CDR2 FQGNSA come from the germline V gene. J was trimmed by 2 bases and V by 0 bases; bases with no gene match: 8. The CDR3 region is CASSLAGGTSGSSQETQYF. DNA of the CDR3: TGTGCCAGCAGCTTAGCAGGGGGGACTAGCGGGAGTTCACAAGAGACCCAGTACTTC.

The chain has TRBV5-6 and TRBJ2-1, with TRBD1 matching over 7 bases. V shed 0 bases and J 3 bases; nucleotides not matched to a gene: 12. The CDR3 contains 18 residues. In germline, CDR1 is SGHDT, CDR2 YYEEEE. The CDR3 loop is CASSLGSTGTVFYNEQFF. CDR3 in DNA: TGTGCCAGCAGCTTGGGCTCGACAGGGACCGTTTTCTACAATGAGCAGTTCTTC.